These 25 T cell receptor beta chains were sequenced from one sample in a study of blood T cell repertoires in COVID-19 (dated by TCRdb to about 2020). The library came from the immunoSEQ multiplex PCR assay. TCRdb limited this immuneACCESS table to in-frame rearrangements with V and J called. A share of clones is missing; checked studies link under half to unresolved V genes, and the rest is unexplained. The sample contains fewer than 400,000 clones, approximately 84% of them found a single time. The ten largest make up 3.5% to 5% of the sample. The sequencing input was PBMCs or T cells enriched from blood (not recorded which). These TCRs come from a man aged 30 to 39 who had recovered from COVID-19.

V gene TRBV28 combines with J gene TRBJ1-1; D is unresolved. The CDR3 runs 14 residues. V was cut by 3 bases and J by 0 bases, with 8 bases left in between. CDR1 is MDHEN and CDR2 is SYDVKM in the germline V gene. CDR3 loop: CASSLGGLNTEAFF. DNA of the CDR3: TGTGCCAGCAGTTTGGGAGGGTTGAACACTGAAGCTTTCTTT.

The genes are TRBV11-2 and TRBJ2-2; no firm D call. From germline, CDR1 is SGHAT and CDR2 FQNNGV. Between the trimmed V and J ends, which lost 0 bases and 6 bases, there was a span of 8 bases. The CDR3 spans 14 residues. The CDR3: CASSLDTVAGELFF. The CDR3 DNA follows: TGTGCCAGCAGCTTAGACACGGTCGCCGGGGAGCTGTTTTTT.

V and J are TRBV15 and TRBJ1-5, with D possibly matching TRBD1 (6 bases). The length of the CDR3 is 17 residues. The V gene lost 0 bases and the J gene lost 3 bases, with 15 bases spanning the gap. The germline V gene encodes CDR1 LNHNV and CDR2 YYDKDF (reference sequence). The CDR3 nucleotides are TGTGCCACCAGCAGAGATAACAGGGATAATGTCAATCAGCCCCAGCATTTT. This translates into CATSRDNRDNVNQPQHF.

The genes are TRBV27 and TRBJ2-5; maybe TRBD2 (6 bases). Germline assignment: CDR1 MNHEY and CDR2 SMNVEV (reference sequence). CDR3 length: 16 amino acids. Trimming took off 5 bases at V and 1 base at J, with 17 bases between the two ends. CDR3 protein: CASSDGGTVRQETQYF. CDR3 in DNA: TGTGCCAGCAGTGACGGGGGAACGGTTCGCCAAGAGACCCAGTACTTC.

This clone was seen only a few times. V is TRBV27 and J is TRBJ1-2; the match to TRBD1 covers 8 bases. This CDR3 comprises 14 residues. CDR1 is MNHEY and CDR2 is SMNVEV in the germline V gene (reference sequence). With 3 bases clipped from V and 6 bases from J, the junction kept 6 bases outside the gene matches. In DNA form, the CDR3 reads TGTGCCAGCAGTTTGGGCAGGGGGCAAGATGGCTACACCTTC. Amino acid sequence: CASSLGRGQDGYTF.

The V call is TRBV5-1, the J call TRBJ2-1, with D possibly matching TRBD2 (6 bases). V lost 0 bases and J 9 bases, leaving 16 bases between the germline ends. Germline V lookup: CDR1 SGHRS, CDR2 YFSETQ. The CDR3 consists of 15 residues. CDR3: CASSLESGVTIEQFF. The DNA for the CDR3 is TGCGCCAGCAGCTTGGAGTCGGGAGTTACGATTGAGCAGTTCTTC. The whole variable domain, remainder taken from reference TRBV5-1 and TRBJ2-1, is KAGVTQTPRYLIKTRGQQVTLSCSPISGHRSVSWYQQTPGQGLQFLFEYFSETQRNKGNFPGRFSGRQFSNSRSEMNVSTLELGDSALYLCASSLESGVTIEQFFGPGTRLTVL.

The chain employs TRBV7-2 and TRBJ2-1; 9 nucleotides line up with TRBD2. Germline values: CDR1 SGHTA, CDR2 FQGNSA. There are 12 residues in the CDR3. Trimming removed 8 bases from V and 15 bases from J; junction bases left unmatched: 11. The CDR3 loop reads CASAIRLAVLFF. The CDR3 DNA reads as TGTGCCAGCGCCATCCGACTAGCGGTCTTGTTCTTC.

The J gene is TRBJ2-3, the V gene TRBV11-3, with D uncertain. This CDR3 is built from 15 residues. Germline CDR1 is SGHNT and CDR2 is YENEEA. V lost 4 bases and J lost 2, with 13 bases in between. Here the CDR3 reads CASSSHSGPTDTQYF. CDR3 DNA sequence: TGTGCCAGCAGCTCCCACTCGGGTCCCACAGATACGCAGTATTTT.

V and J are TRBV3-1 (or the pseudogene TRBV3-2) and TRBJ2-5, with 9 bases identical to TRBD1. With 6 bases clipped from V and 2 bases from J, the junction kept 4 bases outside the gene matches. CDR3 size: 14 residues. Germline V gives CDR1 LGHDT, CDR2 YNNKEL (reference sequence). CDR3 loop: CASSRDRVQETQYF. CDR3 nucleotide sequence: TGTGCCAGCAGTCGGGACAGGGTGCAAGAGACCCAGTACTTC.

The V call is TRBV5-1, the J call TRBJ2-5; a possible D gene is TRBD1 (5 bases). Trimming stripped 4 bases from V and 4 bases from J, with 14 bases between. The CDR3 totals 14 residues. CDR1 and CDR2 from the germline V gene are SGHRS and YFSETQ. The CDR3 DNA follows: TGCGCCAGCAGCATGAGACAGACGAGAGAGACCCAGTACTTC. As protein: CASSMRQTRETQYF.

Only a few counts were recorded for this clone. The chain has TRBV18 and TRBJ1-3, with 8 bases aligning to TRBD1. With 3 bases clipped from V and 2 bases from J, the junction kept 12 bases outside the gene matches. The V gene's germline CDR1 is KGHSH and CDR2 LQKENI. This CDR3 is built from 18 residues. The CDR3 coding sequence is TGTGCCAGCTCACCTCTGGACAGGGTGGATTTCGCTGGAAACACCATATATTTT. It yields the protein CASSPLDRVDFAGNTIYF.

The rearrangement links TRBV4-1 to TRBJ1-6; the match to TRBD1 covers 7 bases. Trimming cost V 5 bases and J 13 bases; bases outside gene matches: 14. The CDR3 extends over 15 amino acids. Germline assignment: CDR1 MGHRA and CDR2 YSYEKL. The CDR3 DNA sequence: TGCGCCAGCAGCTCAGGAGGGGCAGGGGGGTTTCCCCTCCACTTT. It specifies CASSSGGAGGFPLHF.

This clone has more than one count but fewer than ten. CDR3 sequence (DNA): TGTGCCAGCTCACCTGGACAGGGTGGGACCTACGAGCAGTACTTC. This gives the protein CASSPGQGGTYEQYF. This chain connects TRBV18 to TRBJ2-7, with TRBD1 matching 8 bases. Germline trimming cut 3 bases from V and 2 bases from J; bases unmatched to any gene: 6. The CDR3 covers 15 residues. Germline CDR1 is KGHSH and CDR2 is LQKENI.

The V gene is TRBV28, the J gene TRBJ2-5, with 7 bases aligning to TRBD2. CDR1 and CDR2 from the germline V gene are MDHEN and SYDVKM. After removal of 5 bases from V and 2 bases from J, the junction contained 2 bases not matched to a gene. The CDR3 extends over 13 amino acids. CDR3 region: CASSVGGQETQYF. As DNA, the CDR3 is TGTGCCAGCAGTGTGGGGGGGCAAGAGACCCAGTACTTC.

The V and J genes are TRBV11-2 and TRBJ1-6, with a possible D match to TRBD1 (6 bases). Per germline, CDR1 SGHAT and CDR2 FQNNGV. This CDR3 is built from 15 residues. Trimming removed 0 bases at V and 7 bases at J, with 10 bases between. CDR3 nucleotides: TGTGCCAGCAGCTTAGATCGGACAGCAAATTCACCCCTCCACTTT. Translation gives CASSLDRTANSPLHF.

V gene TRBV7-9 combines with J gene TRBJ1-2; TRBD1 aligns across 8 bases. The CDR3 has 16 amino acids. From germline, CDR1 is SEHNR and CDR2 FQNEAQ (reference sequence). J lost 2 bases, V lost 4 bases, and 9 bases had no gene match. The DNA for the CDR3 is TGTGCCAGCAGCTCCTGGGGGGGACAGGTGAACTATGGCTACACCTTC. This sequence encodes CASSSWGGQVNYGYTF.

The chain carries TRBV7-2 and TRBJ2-7; the D gene is possibly TRBD2 (5 bases). This CDR3 is built from 16 residues. Trimming cost V 5 bases and J 2 bases, with 19 bases left between them. CDR1 and CDR2 (germline): SGHTA, FQGNSA. CDR3 in amino acids: CASSHLADREPYEQYF. For the CDR3, the DNA is TGTGCCAGCAGCCACCTGGCCGACCGGGAACCCTACGAGCAGTACTTC.

The chain joins TRBV7-2 to TRBJ1-1, with a weak D call TRBD1 (6 bases). This CDR3 spans 15 amino acids. In germline, CDR1 is SGHTA, CDR2 FQGNSA. V was clipped by 5 bases and J by 4 bases, with 17 bases between them. CDR3 sequence: CASSEVGGVATEAFF. DNA for the CDR3: TGTGCCAGCAGCGAAGTAGGGGGGGTCGCCACTGAAGCTTTCTTT.

This chain joins TRBV9 and TRBJ2-1, with TRBD1 matching 8 bases. Trimming removed 0 bases from V and 1 base from J; junction bases left unmatched: 0. The CDR3 totals 15 residues. Germline-derived CDR1 and CDR2 are SGDLS and YYNGEE. CDR3 DNA: TGTGCCAGCAGCGTAGACAGGGGGTCCTACAATGAGCAGTTCTTC. Translation gives CASSVDRGSYNEQFF.

CDR3 sequence: CAKRGGRHGYGYTF. The DNA for the CDR3 is TGTGCCAAGCGAGGGGGACGCCACGGCTATGGCTACACCTTC. The chain has TRBV2 and TRBJ1-2, with a possible D match to TRBD1 (6 bases). Germline CDR1 and CDR2: SNHLY and FYNNEI. Trimming took 10 bases from V and 4 from J, leaving 19 bases between them. The CDR3 totals 14 residues.

The chain uses TRBV28 and TRBJ1-3, with D unresolved. CDR1 is MDHEN and CDR2 is SYDVKM in the germline V gene. V lost 3 bases to trimming and J lost 0 bases, with 12 bases between them. The CDR3 is 16 residues long. As DNA, the CDR3 is TGTGCCAGCAGTTTCATAGAGAGTGGCTCTGGAAACACCATATATTTT. Translation: CASSFIESGSGNTIYF. Full variable domain (missing parts from reference TRBV28 and TRBJ1-3): DVKVTQSSRYLVKRTGEKVFLECVQDMDHENMFWYRQDPGLGLRLIYFSYDVKMKEKGDIPEGYSVSREKKERFSLILESASTNQTSMYLCASSFIESGSGNTIYFGEGSWLTVV.

The V call is TRBV6-2 or TRBV6-3, the J call TRBJ1-2; 8 nucleotides match TRBD1. The germline V gene has CDR1 MNHEY and CDR2 SVGEGT. V lost 0 bases to trimming and J lost 6 bases; unmatched junction nucleotides: 9. There are 16 residues in the CDR3. The CDR3 spells CASSYSGTGPPNGYTF. The CDR3 DNA is TGTGCCAGCAGTTACTCTGGGACAGGCCCCCCAAATGGCTACACCTTC.

The chain couples TRBV19 to TRBJ1-2; no clear D. CDR3 size: 15 residues. CDR1 is LNHDA and CDR2 is SQIVND in the germline V gene (reference sequence). V lost 6 bases and J 5 bases, leaving 19 bases between the germline ends. This chain's CDR3 is CASSLGTWNSYGYTF. In nucleotides, the CDR3 is TGTGCCAGTAGCCTGGGCACGTGGAACTCATATGGCTACACCTTC.

This clone has only a few counts. This rearrangement joins TRBV11-3 to TRBJ2-2, with TRBD2 matching over 10 bases. The CDR3 sequence is 16 residues long. Unmatched junction bases numbered 8, after V lost 3 bases and J lost 7 bases. The germline CDR1 and CDR2 sequences are SGHNT and YENEEA. The CDR3 DNA sequence: TGTGCCAGCAGCTTCTACACTAGCGGGAAGGACGGGGAGCTGTTTTTT. This translates into CASSFYTSGKDGELFF.

V and J are TRBV7-8 and TRBJ1-3; tentatively, D is TRBD1 (5 bases). Per germline, CDR1 SGHVS and CDR2 FQNEAQ. This CDR3 has 13 residues. V dropped 0 bases and J dropped 11 bases, with 11 bases sitting between them. DNA for the CDR3: TGTGCCAGCAGCTTAGCTTACAGGACCCCCATATATTTT. Translated: CASSLAYRTPIYF.